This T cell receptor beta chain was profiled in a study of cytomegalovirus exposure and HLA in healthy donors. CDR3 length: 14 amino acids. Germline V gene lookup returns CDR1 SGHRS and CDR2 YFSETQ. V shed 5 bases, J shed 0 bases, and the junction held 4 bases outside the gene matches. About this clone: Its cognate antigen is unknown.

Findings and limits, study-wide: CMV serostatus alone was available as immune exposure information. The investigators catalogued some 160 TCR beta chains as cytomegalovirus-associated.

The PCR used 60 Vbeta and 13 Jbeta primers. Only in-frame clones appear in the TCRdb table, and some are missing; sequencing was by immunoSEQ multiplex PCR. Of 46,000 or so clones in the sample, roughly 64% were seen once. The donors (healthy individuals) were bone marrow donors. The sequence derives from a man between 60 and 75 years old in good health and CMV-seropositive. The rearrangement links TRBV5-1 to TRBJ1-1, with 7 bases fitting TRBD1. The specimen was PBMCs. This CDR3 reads CASRPQGMNTEAFF. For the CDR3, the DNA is TGCGCCAGCAGACCACAGGGGATGAACACTGAAGCTTTCTTT.